These T cell receptor beta chains were read from a single sample in a study of blood T cell repertoires in COVID-19. Produced via immunoSEQ multiplex PCR; TCRdb's table is partial and in-frame only. The table includes about 100,000 clones, 75% to 95% detected once. The sequencing input was peripheral blood. These receptors were collected from a human donor in a cohort sampled during active COVID-19. Both conserved end residues are part of each CDR3. A D gene is named only where the DNA matches it firmly. For some rows the clone size is stated as once, few or many, or as a class when expanded; others skip it.

J gene | V gene | clone size | D gene | CDR3 protein | CDR3 DNA
TRBJ2-1 | TRBV27 | few | . | CASSSRGSYNEQFF | TGTGCCAGCTCCTCAAGGGGATCCTACAATGAGCAGTTCTTC
TRBJ2-5 | TRBV20-1 | . | TRBD2 | CSASYPSGGDLRTQYF | TGCAGTGCTAGTTATCCTAGCGGGGGGGACCTGAGGACCCAGTACTTC
TRBJ2-1 | TRBV4-1 | . | TRBD2 | CASSDTSGRIYNEQFF | TGCGCCAGCAGCGATACTAGCGGGAGGATCTACAATGAGCAGTTCTTC
TRBJ2-1 | TRBV29-1 | . | TRBD2 | CSLRLAVSYNEQFF | TGCAGCTTAAGACTAGCGGTCTCCTACAATGAGCAGTTCTTC
TRBJ1-6 | TRBV19 | once | . | CASSLGVRSLSPLHF | TGTGCCAGTTCCCTCGGGGTAAGGAGCCTTTCACCCCTCCACTTT
TRBJ2-2 | TRBV7-6 | . | TRBD1 | CASSTGGQLNTGELFF | TGTGCCAGCAGCACAGGGGGACAGCTAAACACCGGGGAGCTGTTTTTT
TRBJ1-1 | TRBV19 | . | TRBD1 | CASSEDRGGNTEAFF | TGTGCCAGTAGTGAAGACAGGGGCGGGAACACTGAAGCTTTCTTT
TRBJ2-5 | TRBV5-1 | . | TRBD2 | CASSYQRGGDQETQYF | TGCGCCAGCAGCTACCAGCGGGGGGGCGACCAAGAGACCCAGTACTTC
TRBJ1-3 | TRBV4-3 | . | . | CASSQVAGDAGNTIYF | TGCGCCAGCAGCCAAGTGGCGGGAGACGCTGGAAACACCATATATTTT
TRBJ1-6 | TRBV6-5 | . | . | CASSYGTMNSPLHF | TGTGCCAGCAGTTACGGGACAATGAATTCACCCCTCCACTTT
TRBJ2-1 | TRBV7-6 | once | TRBD2 | CASSLAALAGGPSYLEQFF | TGTGCCAGCAGCTTAGCGGCACTAGCGGGGGGGCCGTCTTATCTTGAGCAGTTCTTC
TRBJ1-1 | TRBV12-1 | . | . | CASSFSFYLASEEGTEAFF | TGTGCCAGCAGCTTTTCCTTCTACCTGGCCAGTGAGGAGGGGACTGAAGCTTTCTTT
TRBJ1-1 | TRBV5-8 | . | . | CASSLFWGAAEAFF | TGTGCCAGCAGCTTATTTTGGGGCGCGGCTGAAGCTTTCTTT
TRBJ1-6 | TRBV5-1 | . | . | CASSLAGHRYNSPLHF | TGCGCCAGCAGCTTGGCCGGACACCGATATAATTCACCCCTCCACTTT
TRBJ1-6 | TRBV5-1 | . | . | CASSLSQNQNSPLHF | TGCGCCAGCAGCTTGAGTCAGAACCAGAATTCACCCCTCCACTTT
TRBJ2-1 | TRBV13 | . | . | CASSLESIPVF | TGTGCCAGCAGCTTAGAATCCATTCCGGTCTTC
TRBJ1-2 | TRBV24-1 | few | . | CATSDPTRDRRGGYTF | TGTGCCACCAGTGATCCTACCCGGGACCGCCGCGGGGGGTACACCTTC
TRBJ2-7 | TRBV9 | . | . | CASSVGASYEQYF | TGTGCCAGCAGCGTAGGGGCCAGTTACGAGCAGTACTTC
TRBJ1-6 | TRBV28 | . | . | CASSFPGNNSPLHF | TGTGCCAGCAGTTTTCCGGGTAATAATTCACCCCTCCACTTT
TRBJ2-1 | TRBV28 | once | TRBD1 | CASSKGTGWNEQFF | TGTGCCAGCAGTAAAGGGACAGGGTGGAATGAGCAGTTCTTC
TRBJ1-2 | TRBV7-9 | . | TRBD1 | CASSLGGTGSRDGYTF | TGTGCCAGCAGCTTAGGGGGGACAGGGTCTCGGGATGGCTACACCTTC
TRBJ2-1 | TRBV9 | . | TRBD2 | CASSPLGLAGPNEQFF | TGTGCCAGCAGCCCCCTCGGACTAGCGGGGCCTAATGAGCAGTTCTTC
TRBJ1-5 | TRBV24-1 | . | . | CATQGQGTNQPQHF | TGTGCCACCCAAGGTCAGGGGACGAATCAGCCCCAGCATTTT
TRBJ2-7 | TRBV13 | . | . | CASSTTGNEQYF | TGTGCCAGCAGCACCACAGGGAACGAGCAGTACTTC
TRBJ1-5 | TRBV30 | . | . | CAWSVGHVTAGGKPQHF | TGTGCCTGGAGTGTGGGACACGTGACTGCTGGGGGCAAGCCCCAGCATTTT
TRBJ2-5 | TRBV3-1/TRBV3-2 | once | TRBD1 | CASRQPGTGQETQYF | TGTGCCAGCAGGCAGCCCGGGACAGGGCAAGAGACCCAGTACTTC
TRBJ1-2 | TRBV4-1 | . | . | CASSQGADGYTF | TGCGCCAGCAGCCAGGGGGCCGATGGCTACACCTTC
TRBJ2-1 | TRBV7-8 | . | TRBD2 | CASSRIIAGLPSYNEQFF | TGTGCCAGCAGCCGTATTATAGCGGGACTACCCTCCTACAATGAGCAGTTCTTC
TRBJ2-3 | TRBV11-1 | . | TRBD1 | CASSRGQGGTDTQYF | TGTGCCAGCAGTCGCGGACAGGGCGGCACAGATACGCAGTATTTT
TRBJ2-3 | TRBV27 | . | . | CASSSLTGTDTQYF | TGTGCCAGCAGTTCATTAACAGGGACAGATACGCAGTATTTT
TRBJ1-1 | TRBV2 | . | TRBD1 | CASSLDRWATEAFF | TGTGCCAGCAGCTTGGACAGGTGGGCCACTGAAGCTTTCTTT
TRBJ1-1 | TRBV4-3 | . | TRBD1 | CASSRDRGFGTEAFF | TGCGCCAGCAGCCGGGACAGGGGCTTCGGGACTGAAGCTTTCTTT
TRBJ2-7 | TRBV13 | . | . | CASSLASPAGGYEQYF | TGTGCCAGCAGCTTAGCCTCCCCGGCCGGGGGCTACGAGCAGTACTTC
TRBJ1-2 | TRBV11-2 | . | TRBD1 | CASSLPRDSYGYTF | TGTGCCAGCAGCTTACCCCGGGACAGCTATGGCTACACCTTC
TRBJ2-3 | TRBV7-9 | . | . | CASSFSPSTDTQYF | TGTGCCAGCAGCTTCTCCCCTTCCACAGATACGCAGTATTTT
TRBJ2-7 | TRBV4-3 | . | TRBD1 | CASPEYGTGGYEQYF | TGCGCCAGCCCAGAATACGGGACAGGGGGTTACGAGCAGTACTTC
TRBJ1-3 | TRBV19 | . | TRBD1 | CASSIGTANSGNTIYF | TGTGCCAGTAGTATCGGGACAGCCAACTCTGGAAACACCATATATTTT
TRBJ2-2 | TRBV7-6 | . | . | CASSLEGREDGELFF | TGTGCCAGCAGCTTAGAGGGCAGGGAGGACGGGGAGCTGTTTTTT
TRBJ2-1 | TRBV19 | . | TRBD1 | CASSGTGTGERNEQFF | TGTGCCAGTAGTGGGACCGGGACAGGGGAAAGGAATGAGCAGTTCTTC
TRBJ2-3 | TRBV7-2 | . | TRBD1 | CASSLTGQGTDTQYF | TGTGCCAGCAGCCTGACCGGACAGGGAACAGATACGCAGTATTTT
TRBJ2-2 | TRBV19 | . | TRBD1 | CASSKGQVPTGELFF | TGTGCCAGTAGTAAGGGACAGGTTCCGACCGGGGAGCTGTTTTTT
TRBJ2-3 | TRBV2 | . | TRBD2 | CASSGGRFTGDTQYF | TGTGCCAGCAGCGGCGGGAGGTTTACGGGAGATACGCAGTATTTT
TRBJ2-5 | TRBV30 | . | . | CAWSRGYQETQYF | TGTGCCTGGAGTCGGGGGTACCAAGAGACCCAGTACTTC
TRBJ2-3 | TRBV7-2 | . | TRBD2 | CASSFPTSGRTDTQYF | TGTGCCAGCAGCTTCCCGACTAGCGGGAGAACAGATACGCAGTATTTT
TRBJ2-1 | TRBV2 | . | TRBD1 | CASSGTGRNNEQFF | TGTGCCAGCAGTGGGACAGGGAGGAACAATGAGCAGTTCTTC
TRBJ1-5 | TRBV4-3 | . | TRBD1 | CASSRGTGVEAQHF | TGCGCCAGCAGCCGAGGGACAGGGGTCGAGGCCCAGCATTTT
TRBJ2-7 | TRBV1 | . | . | CTSRQSQSGVEEYRYEQYF | TGCACCAGCAGACAATCACAGAGCGGGGTCGAGGAGTATCGTTACGAGCAGTACTTC
TRBJ2-7 | TRBV13 | . | TRBD1 | CASTLTGTPDEQYF | TGTGCCAGCACCCTGACAGGGACCCCTGACGAGCAGTACTTC
TRBJ2-7 | TRBV11-2 | . | . | CASSFPPGLAEQYF | TGTGCCAGCAGCTTTCCCCCAGGGTTAGCCGAGCAGTACTTC